The 24 T cell receptor beta chains below come from one sample, sequenced in a study of blood T cells in healthy people across ages. Sample-barcoded 5' priming and a J-beta primer mix drove a second PCR of about 6 to 11 cycles. TCRdb independently ran MiXCR on the 5' RACE reads; one entry per CDR3 protein. The sample has hundreds of thousands of distinct CDR3 sequences; roughly 26% are singletons. Sequenced input: blood. These receptors originate from an elderly woman in good health.

This chain links TRBV6-6 with TRBJ1-4; TRBD1 matches 11 bases. This CDR3 is 15 amino acids long. In germline, CDR1 is MNHNY, CDR2 SVGAGI (reference sequence). Trimming removed 4 bases from V and 6 bases from J; junction bases left unmatched: 4. For the CDR3, the DNA is TGTGCCAGCAGTTCCCCGGACAGGGGGCATGAAAAACTGTTTTTT. This sequence encodes CASSSPDRGHEKLFF.

Points on this clonotype: One end of the junction varies from germline; a read error may be responsible. The V call is TRBV5-1, the J call TRBJ1-1; 9 nucleotides line up with TRBD1. Germline V lookup: CDR1 SGHRS, CDR2 YFSETQ. The CDR3 is 12 amino acids. CDR3 sequence reads: CARSWDRDEAFF. CDR3 DNA sequence: TGCGCCCGCAGCTGGGACAGGGATGAAGCTTTCTTT.

This clonotype was detected ten times or more. The V call is TRBV7-9, the J call TRBJ2-5, with 13 nucleotides matching TRBD2. The CDR3 totals 15 residues. Germline CDR1 SEHNR, CDR2 FQNEAQ (reference sequence). Trimming cost V 6 bases and J 3 bases; bases outside gene matches: 4. Here the CDR3 DNA reads TGTGCCAGCAGATCAGGACTAGCGGGGGAAGAGACCCAGTACTTC. This encodes CASRSGLAGEETQYF.

Many counts were recorded for this clonotype. This chain joins TRBV12-3 or TRBV12-4 and TRBJ2-3; 8 nucleotides match TRBD1. The CDR3 totals 15 residues. With 6 bases clipped from V and 1 base from J, the junction kept 6 bases outside the gene matches. CDR3 loop: CASSNPGQGTDTQYF. The CDR3, as DNA: TGTGCCAGCAGCAATCCGGGACAGGGCACAGATACGCAGTATTTT.

This clonotype was recorded many times. V is TRBV7-2 and J is TRBJ1-6; D ambiguous. The V end lost 1 base, the J end lost 8 bases, and 9 bases lay between the germline ends. CDR1 SGHTA and CDR2 FQGNSA come from the germline V gene. This CDR3 contains 14 residues. The CDR3 nucleotides read TGTGCCAGCAGCTTAGGAGTGGGCTATTCACCCCTCCACTTT. This sequence encodes CASSLGVGYSPLHF.

This clonotype was counted many times. CDR3 region: CASSARLGGADTQYF. The DNA for the CDR3 is TGTGCCAGCAGCGCCCGCTTGGGGGGGGCAGATACGCAGTATTTT. The V call is TRBV7-2, the J call TRBJ2-3; 7 nucleotides match TRBD2. The CDR3 consists of 15 residues. The germline gives CDR1 SGHTA, CDR2 FQGNSA. With V trimmed by 5 bases and J by 4 bases, 9 bases remained unmatched.

This clonotype was detected ten times or more. The chain couples TRBV21-1 to TRBJ2-3. TRBV21-1 is labeled a pseudogene. This CDR3 has 14 amino acids. The CDR3 region is CASSKRQGTDTQYF. Written as DNA, the CDR3 is TGTGCCAGCAGCAAAAGGCAGGGCACAGATACGCAGTATTTT.

In its sample, this clonotype was seen many times. The V and J genes are TRBV6-5 and TRBJ1-1; tentatively, D is TRBD1 (5 bases). This CDR3 is built from 15 residues. Germline CDR1 MNHEY, CDR2 SVGAGI. V lost 6 bases and J 0 bases, leaving 14 bases between the germline ends. CDR3 loop: CASSPRWGMNTEAFF. The CDR3 DNA sequence: TGTGCCAGCAGCCCAAGATGGGGGATGAACACTGAAGCTTTCTTT.

With regard to this clonotype: Since a much larger clone is just one base distant, this may be a read error. The chain links TRBV21-1 to TRBJ2-1; TRBD1 reflects the table's D call only, with no check against the DNA. TRBV21-1 is assigned pseudogene status. This CDR3 region has 16 residues. Written as DNA, the CDR3 is TGTGCCAGCAGCAAAAAGGGACAGAGACTTTACAATGAGCAGTTCTTC. Protein product: CASSKKGQRLYNEQFF.

This clonotype came up many times. The chain recombines TRBV7-9 with TRBJ2-7, with 8 bases aligning to TRBD1. Germline V lookup: CDR1 SEHNR, CDR2 FQNEAQ (reference sequence). The V and J ends lost 6 bases and 2 bases, in that order; junction bases with no gene match: 6. This CDR3 spans 14 amino acids. The CDR3 spells CASRNTGGPYEQYF. DNA for the CDR3: TGTGCCAGCAGGAATACAGGGGGACCCTACGAGCAGTACTTC.

Concerning this clonotype itself: Germline and junction disagree at one end, which may indicate a read error. The chain combines TRBV6-1 with TRBJ1-2; D call uncertain. Germline V lookup: CDR1 MNHNS, CDR2 SASEGT. The CDR3 extends over 13 amino acids. CDR3 loop: CASSDTPNYGHTF. In DNA, the CDR3 is TGTGCCAGCAGTGATACCCCTAACTATGGCCACACCTTC.

This clonotype was found many times. This chain uses TRBV18 with TRBJ2-5; no firm D call. Germline V gives CDR1 KGHSH, CDR2 LQKENI. The CDR3 consists of 15 residues. Trimming removed 2 bases from V and 2 bases from J, with 12 bases in between. CDR3 sequence: CASSPSWAAQETQYF. In DNA, the CDR3 is TGTGCCAGCTCACCAAGTTGGGCAGCACAAGAGACCCAGTACTTC.

In the case of this clonotype: The junction and the germline gene differ at one end; a read error may be behind it. The V and J genes are TRBV5-1 and TRBJ2-2; perhaps D is TRBD1 or TRBD2 (5 bases each). Germline lookup yields CDR1 SGHRS and CDR2 YFSETQ. The CDR3 totals 15 residues. DNA for the CDR3: TGCGCCAGCAGCCCAGGGCCCCCCCAGGCCGGGGAGCGGTTTTTT. This gives the protein CASSPGPPQAGERFF. The entire variable domain, with the rest obtained from reference TRBV5-1 and TRBJ2-2, is as follows: KAGVTQTPRYLIKTRGQQVTLSCSPISGHRSVSWYQQTPGQGLQFLFEYFSETQRNKGNFPGRFSGRQFSNSRSEMNVSTLELGDSALYLCASSPGPPQAGERFFGEGSRLTVL.

In regard to this clonotype: A read error is likely, as this CDR3 ends without the conserved phenylalanine or tryptophan. V is TRBV27 and J is TRBJ2-1, with TRBD1 identical over 9 bases. The CDR3 runs to 14 residues. V lost 4 bases and J lost 5; bases outside the gene matches: 3. The germline CDR1 and CDR2 sequences are MNHEY and SMNVEV (reference sequence). The CDR3 loop reads CASSWDRVNNEQFS. The CDR3 nucleotides are TGTGCCAGCAGTTGGGACAGGGTGAACAATGAGCAGTTCTCC.

V and J are TRBV18 and TRBJ2-1; 13 nucleotides line up with TRBD2. This CDR3 region has 19 residues. The V and J ends lost 1 base and 4 bases, in that order; junction bases with no gene match: 10. The V gene's germline CDR1 is KGHSH and CDR2 LQKENI. CDR3 coding DNA: TGTGCCAGCTCACCACGTCTACTAGCGGGGGGGCCTAGATACAATGAGCAGTTCTTC. Its translation is CASSPRLLAGGPRYNEQFF.

This clonotype was detected many times. The chain is built from TRBV11-2 and TRBJ2-1; D tentatively fits TRBD1 or TRBD2 (6 bases each). The germline V gene encodes CDR1 SGHAT and CDR2 FQNNGV. V was clipped by 3 bases and J by 5 bases, with 20 bases between them. The CDR3 has 17 amino acids. The CDR3, as DNA: TGTGCCAGCAGCTTTCCGTATCTCCGGGGGCTTAACAATGAGCAGTTCTTC. This codes for CASSFPYLRGLNNEQFF.

The chain combines TRBV2 with TRBJ1-1; 8 bases match TRBD1. Germline CDR1 is SNHLY and CDR2 is FYNNEI. V lost 9 bases, J lost 1 base, and 4 bases stayed unmatched. This CDR3 has 13 amino acids. Here the CDR3 reads CARTGQGNTEAFF. Written as DNA, the CDR3 is TGTGCCAGAACTGGACAGGGGAACACTGAAGCTTTCTTT.

This clonotype was observed a handful of times. This chain links TRBV20-1 with TRBJ2-1; 14 bases fit TRBD2. From germline, CDR1 is DFQATT and CDR2 SNEGSKA (reference sequence). V lost 3 bases and J lost 7; bases outside the gene matches: 8. CDR3 length: 16 amino acids. CDR3: CSASPRTSGGFNEQFF. The DNA for the CDR3 is TGCAGTGCTAGTCCCAGGACTAGCGGGGGGTTTAATGAGCAGTTCTTC.

The V gene is TRBV27, the J gene TRBJ1-5, with 8 nucleotides matching TRBD1. The V segment lost 4 bases and the J segment 4 bases; nucleotides outside the gene matches: 9. Germline V gives CDR1 MNHEY, CDR2 SMNVEV (reference sequence). This CDR3 has 16 amino acids. The CDR3 nucleotides read TGTGCCAGCAGTTCCACAAGGACAGGGAATAATCAGCCCCAGCATTTT. Translation: CASSSTRTGNNQPQHF.

The chain is built from TRBV6-1 and TRBJ1-2; no definite D call. V lost 6 bases and J 13 bases, leaving 33 bases between the germline ends. This CDR3 contains 17 residues. The germline V gene has CDR1 MNHNS and CDR2 SASEGT. CDR3 coding DNA: TGTGCCAGCAGCCAAGACGTTCGCAAAACTATGGCTAATCATCCCACCTTC. Protein product: CASSQDVRKTMANHPTF.

This sequence joins TRBV7-9 and TRBJ1-1; unclear D gene. The germline V gene encodes CDR1 SEHNR and CDR2 FQNEAQ (reference sequence). The CDR3 is 16 residues long. V was shortened by 4 bases and J by 1 base, with 16 bases between the two germline ends. In DNA form, the CDR3 reads TGTGCCAGCAGCTCCCAGAGCAGGATATCGAACACTGAAGCTTTCTTT. The encoded protein is CASSSQSRISNTEAFF.

This clonotype was seen a handful of times. A much larger clone sits a single nucleotide away, making a read error possible. V is TRBV5-1 and J is TRBJ2-5; 8 positions agree with TRBD2. V trimming: 1 base; J trimming: 11 bases; junction bases outside the gene matches: 13. CDR3 length: 15 residues. The germline CDR1 and CDR2 sequences are SGHRS and YFSETQ. This CDR3 is CASSLRGGNYNEQYF. CDR3 in DNA: TGCGCCAGCAGCTTGCGGGGGGGCAACTACAATGAGCAGTACTTC.

The V and J genes are TRBV7-9 and TRBJ2-7; 9 bases are shared with TRBD2. This CDR3 has 14 amino acids. V shed 5 bases, J shed 1 base, and the junction held 3 bases outside the gene matches. Germline lookup yields CDR1 SEHNR and CDR2 FQNEAQ (reference sequence). The DNA for the CDR3 is TGTGCCAGCAGCCACCTAGCGGGATCCTACGAGCAGTACTTC. Encoded protein: CASSHLAGSYEQYF.

This clonotype was counted at least ten times. The chain links TRBV7-2 to TRBJ1-6; D gene uncertain. V was pared by 5 bases and J by 9 bases, with 23 bases between. Germline V CDR1 and CDR2: SGHTA, FQGNSA. This CDR3 spans 17 amino acids. CDR3 sequence reads: CASSPRDRAAFSSPLHF. CDR3 nucleotide sequence: TGTGCCAGCAGCCCCCGAGATCGAGCGGCCTTTAGTTCACCCCTCCACTTT.